The 3 T cell receptor beta chains presented below share a single source sample, sequenced in a study of blood T cell repertoires in COVID-19. Measured with immunoSEQ multiplex PCR; TCRdb has only the in-frame clones, and not every one. The sample records 200,000 to 250,000 clones, roughly 85% being singletons. The sample was PBMCs or T cells enriched from blood (not recorded which). These receptors all come from a woman aged 40 to 50 who had been exposed to COVID-19.

V is TRBV7-3 and J is TRBJ2-1; the D gene is possibly TRBD1 (6 bases). This CDR3 is built from 15 residues. Per the germline V gene, CDR1 is SGHTA and CDR2 is FQGTGA. The V end was cut by 1 base, the J end by 12 bases, with 19 bases between. CDR3 nucleotides: TGTGCCAGCAGCTTAAACAGGGCTATAGCATCGGGGCAGTTCTTC. Its translation: CASSLNRAIASGQFF.

J is TRBJ2-5 and V is TRBV7-8; no reliable D call. V was shortened by 5 bases and J by 1 base, with 5 bases between the two germline ends. Germline V lookup: CDR1 SGHVS, CDR2 FQNEAQ. The length of the CDR3 is 12 residues. CDR3 in amino acids: CASSPIQETQYF. CDR3 sequence (DNA): TGTGCCAGCAGCCCCATCCAAGAGACCCAGTACTTC.

The rearrangement joins TRBV18 to TRBJ1-3; 7 bases match TRBD1. Germline lookup yields CDR1 KGHSH and CDR2 LQKENI. CDR3 size: 16 residues. Unmatched junction bases numbered 4, after V lost 2 bases and J lost 0 bases. This CDR3 is CASSPEGAISGNTIYF. The CDR3 DNA reads TGTGCCAGCTCACCAGAGGGGGCAATCTCTGGAAACACCATATATTTT.